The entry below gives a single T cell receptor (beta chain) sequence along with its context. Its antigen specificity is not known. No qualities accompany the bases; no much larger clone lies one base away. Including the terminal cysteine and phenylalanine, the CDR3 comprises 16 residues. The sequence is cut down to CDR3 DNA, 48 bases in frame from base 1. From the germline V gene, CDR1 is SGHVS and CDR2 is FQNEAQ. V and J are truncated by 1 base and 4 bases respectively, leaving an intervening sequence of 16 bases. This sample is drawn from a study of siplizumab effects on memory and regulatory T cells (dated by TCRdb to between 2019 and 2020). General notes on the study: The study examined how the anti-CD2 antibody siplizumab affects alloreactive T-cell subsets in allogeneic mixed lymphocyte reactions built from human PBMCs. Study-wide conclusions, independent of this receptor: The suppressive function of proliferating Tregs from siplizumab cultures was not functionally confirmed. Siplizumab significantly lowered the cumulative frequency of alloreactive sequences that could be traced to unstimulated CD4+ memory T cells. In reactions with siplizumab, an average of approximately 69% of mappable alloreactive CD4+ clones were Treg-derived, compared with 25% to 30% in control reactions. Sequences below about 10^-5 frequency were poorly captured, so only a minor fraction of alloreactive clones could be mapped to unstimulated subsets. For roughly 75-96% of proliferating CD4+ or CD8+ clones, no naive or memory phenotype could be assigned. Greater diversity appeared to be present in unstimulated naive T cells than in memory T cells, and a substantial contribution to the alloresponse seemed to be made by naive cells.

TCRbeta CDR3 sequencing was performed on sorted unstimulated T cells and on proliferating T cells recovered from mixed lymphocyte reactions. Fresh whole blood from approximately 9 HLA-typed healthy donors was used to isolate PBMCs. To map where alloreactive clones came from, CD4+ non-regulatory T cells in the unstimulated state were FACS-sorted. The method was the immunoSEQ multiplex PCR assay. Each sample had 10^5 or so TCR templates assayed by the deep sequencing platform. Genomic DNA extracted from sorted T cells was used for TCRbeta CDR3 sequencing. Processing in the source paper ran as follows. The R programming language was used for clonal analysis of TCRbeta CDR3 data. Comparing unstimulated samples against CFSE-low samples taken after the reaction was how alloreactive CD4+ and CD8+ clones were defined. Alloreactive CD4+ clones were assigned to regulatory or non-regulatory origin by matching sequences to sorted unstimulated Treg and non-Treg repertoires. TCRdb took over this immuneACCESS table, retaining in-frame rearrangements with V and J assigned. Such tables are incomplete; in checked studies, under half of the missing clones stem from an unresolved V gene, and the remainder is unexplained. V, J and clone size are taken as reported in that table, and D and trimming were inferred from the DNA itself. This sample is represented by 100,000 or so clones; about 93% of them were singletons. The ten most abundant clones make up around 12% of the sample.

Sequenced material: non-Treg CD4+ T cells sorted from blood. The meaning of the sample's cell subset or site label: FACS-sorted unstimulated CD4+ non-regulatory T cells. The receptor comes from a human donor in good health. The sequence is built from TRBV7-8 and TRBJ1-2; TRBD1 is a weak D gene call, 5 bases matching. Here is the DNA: TGTGCCAGCAGCTTAGTTCCGGGGCCCTCTGCCTATGGCTACACCTTC. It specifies CASSLVPGPSAYGYTF.